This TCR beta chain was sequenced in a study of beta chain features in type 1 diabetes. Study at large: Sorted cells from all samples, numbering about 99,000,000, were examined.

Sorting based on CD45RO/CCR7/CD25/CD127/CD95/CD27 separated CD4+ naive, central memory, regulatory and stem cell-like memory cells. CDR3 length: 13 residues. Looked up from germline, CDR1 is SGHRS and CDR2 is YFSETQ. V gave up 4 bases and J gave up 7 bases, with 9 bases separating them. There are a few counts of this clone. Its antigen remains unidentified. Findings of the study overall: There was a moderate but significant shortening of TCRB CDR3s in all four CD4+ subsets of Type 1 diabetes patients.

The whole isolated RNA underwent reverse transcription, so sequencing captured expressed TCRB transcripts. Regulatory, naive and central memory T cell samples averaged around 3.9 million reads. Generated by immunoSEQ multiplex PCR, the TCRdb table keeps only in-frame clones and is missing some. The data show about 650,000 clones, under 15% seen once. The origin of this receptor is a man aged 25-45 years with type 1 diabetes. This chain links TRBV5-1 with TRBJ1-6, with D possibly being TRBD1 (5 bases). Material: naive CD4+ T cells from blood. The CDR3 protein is CASSPEGNSPLHF. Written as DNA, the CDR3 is TGCGCCAGCAGCCCGGAGGGGAATTCACCCCTCCACTTT.